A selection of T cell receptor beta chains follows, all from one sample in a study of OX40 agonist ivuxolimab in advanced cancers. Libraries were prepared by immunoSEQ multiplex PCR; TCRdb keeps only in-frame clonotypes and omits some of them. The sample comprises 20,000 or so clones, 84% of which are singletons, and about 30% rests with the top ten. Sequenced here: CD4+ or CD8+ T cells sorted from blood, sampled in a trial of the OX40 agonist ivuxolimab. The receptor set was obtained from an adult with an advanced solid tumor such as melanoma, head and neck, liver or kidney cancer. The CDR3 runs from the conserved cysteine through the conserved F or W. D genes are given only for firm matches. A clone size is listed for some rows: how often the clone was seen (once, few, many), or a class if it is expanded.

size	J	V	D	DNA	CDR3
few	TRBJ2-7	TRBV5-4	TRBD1	TGTGCCAGCAGCCCCGGGACAGGGGGCTACGAGCAGTACTTC	CASSPGTGGYEQYF
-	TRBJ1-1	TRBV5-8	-	TGTGCCAGCAGCTTACTGAACACTGAAGCTTTCTTT	CASSLLNTEAFF
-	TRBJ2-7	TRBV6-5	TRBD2	TGTGCCAGCAGTTACTCCCCGGGACTAGTAACCGAGCAGTACTTC	CASSYSPGLVTEQYF
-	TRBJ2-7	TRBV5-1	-	TGCGCCAGCAGCGTCGACAGTCACTACGAGCAGTACTTC	CASSVDSHYEQYF
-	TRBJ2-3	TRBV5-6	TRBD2	TGTGCCAGCAGTTATGGGACTAGCGGGAGCTGGGGAGATACGCAGTATTTT	CASSYGTSGSWGDTQYF
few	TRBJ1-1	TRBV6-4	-	TGTGCCAGCAGTGCCGACGCTACGGGGACTGAAGCTTTCTTT	CASSADATGTEAFF
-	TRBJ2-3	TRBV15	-	TGTGCCACCAGCAGAGGAACAGAGAGCACAGATACGCAGTATTTT	CATSRGTESTDTQYF
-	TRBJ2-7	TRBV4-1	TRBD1	TGCGCCAGCAGCCCTCTGACAGGGGACTCCTACGAGCAGTACTTC	CASSPLTGDSYEQYF
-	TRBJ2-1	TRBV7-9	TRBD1	TGTGCCAGCAGCCACAGGACAGGCAGCTCCTACAATGAGCAGTTCTTC	CASSHRTGSSYNEQFF
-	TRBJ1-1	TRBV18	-	TGTGCCAGCTCAACCCGACAGGAACTGAACACTGAAGCTTTCTTT	CASSTRQELNTEAFF
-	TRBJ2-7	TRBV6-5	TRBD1	TGTGCCAGCAGTGCAGGACAGGGGGCGATAGAGCAGTACTTC	CASSAGQGAIEQYF
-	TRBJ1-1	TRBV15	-	TGTGCCACCAGCAGAAACCCGACAGGCCTGAACACTGAAGCTTTCTTT	CATSRNPTGLNTEAFF
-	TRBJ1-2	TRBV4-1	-	TGCGCCAGCAGCCGGGATGGGGATAGGGGCTACACCTTC	CASSRDGDRGYTF
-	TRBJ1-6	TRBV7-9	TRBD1	TGTGCCAGCAGCTACGACAGGGGTAGTTCACCCCTCCACTTT	CASSYDRGSSPLHF
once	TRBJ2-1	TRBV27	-	TGTGCCAGCAGTTTTGTGGGGAATGAGCAGTTCTTC	CASSFVGNEQFF
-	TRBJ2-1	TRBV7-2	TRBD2	TGTGCCAGCAGCTTAGAGACTAGCGGCTTCAATGAGCAGTTCTTC	CASSLETSGFNEQFF
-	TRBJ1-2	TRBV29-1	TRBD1	TGCAGCGTTGGGACAGGGGATGGCTACACCTTC	CSVGTGDGYTF
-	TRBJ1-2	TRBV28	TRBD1	TGTGCCAGCAGTTCTCAGGGGGACGGCTACACCTTC	CASSSQGDGYTF
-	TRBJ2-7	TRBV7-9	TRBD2	TGTGCCACGAGCGGGGGGATAAGCTCCTACGAGCAGTACTTC	CATSGGISSYEQYF
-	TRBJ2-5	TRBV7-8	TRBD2	TGTGCCAGCAGCGTCGGACTAGCGGGGGCCCAAGGGAAGACCCAGTACTTC	CASSVGLAGAQGKTQYF
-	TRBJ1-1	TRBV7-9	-	TGTGCCAGGTCGGGCCGCTCAGGGACAATCGGGATTAAGAACACTGAAGCTTTCTTT	CARSGRSGTIGIKNTEAFF
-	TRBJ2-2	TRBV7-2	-	TGTGCCAGCAGCCGGAGGAACACCGGGGAGCTGTTTTTT	CASSRRNTGELFF
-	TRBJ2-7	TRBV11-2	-	TGTGCCAGCAGCTTAGATCTAAAGGAGGGACTGGGCTACGAGCAGTACTTC	CASSLDLKEGLGYEQYF
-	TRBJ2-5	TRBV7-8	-	TGTGCCAGCAGCTTAGAGACCCAGTACTTC	CASSLETQYF
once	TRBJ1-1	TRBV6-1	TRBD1	TGTGCCAGCATCCAGGGGGCAGGCACTGAAGCTTTCTTT	CASIQGAGTEAFF
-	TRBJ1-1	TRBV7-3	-	TGTGCCAGCAGCTTAGGGGGGCCCGAAGCTTTCTTT	CASSLGGPEAFF
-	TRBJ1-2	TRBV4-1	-	TGCGCCAGCAGCCAAGACGACGATGGGTCTCCCTATGGCTACACCTTC	CASSQDDDGSPYGYTF
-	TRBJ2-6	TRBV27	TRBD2	TGTGCCAGCAGTTTATGGGGGGGAACTGGGGCCAACGTCCTGACTTTC	CASSLWGGTGANVLTF
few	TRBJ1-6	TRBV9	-	TGTGCCAGCACAATGGGGCACTATAATTCACCCCTCCACTTT	CASTMGHYNSPLHF
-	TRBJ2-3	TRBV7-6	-	TGTGCCAGCAGCTTAATCGGGGATACGCAGTATTTT	CASSLIGDTQYF
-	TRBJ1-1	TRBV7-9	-	TGTGCCAGCAACTCCTTGGGGGGGGCAAACACTGAAGCTTTCTTT	CASNSLGGANTEAFF
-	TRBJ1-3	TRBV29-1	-	TGCAGCGTAACAGGCCAGGGCAGCTCTGGAAACACCATATATTTT	CSVTGQGSSGNTIYF
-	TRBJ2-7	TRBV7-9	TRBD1	TGTGCCAGCAGCGTCGGGACAGGGTACGAGCAGTACTTC	CASSVGTGYEQYF
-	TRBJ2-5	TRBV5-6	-	TGTGCCAGCAGCTTGGTGGGCGCAGGGCTTTTAGAGACCCAGTACTTC	CASSLVGAGLLETQYF
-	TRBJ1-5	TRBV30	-	TGTGCCTGGGGGGGGGAGAGCAATCAGCCCCAGCATTTT	CAWGGESNQPQHF
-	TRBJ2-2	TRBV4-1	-	TGCGCCAGCAGCCAAGATTCTCGCGGGGGCTTCGCCGGGGAGCTGTTTTTT	CASSQDSRGGFAGELFF
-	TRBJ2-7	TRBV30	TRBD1	TGTGCCTGGAGTGGTCCAGACCGACAGGGCGAGCAGTACTTC	CAWSGPDRQGEQYF
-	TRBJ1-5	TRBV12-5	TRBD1	TGTGCTAGTGGGCCGGACAGGGGGTTGTACCAGCCCCAGCATTTT	CASGPDRGLYQPQHF
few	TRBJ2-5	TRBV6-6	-	TGTGCCAGCAGCCCTACAGGGCCGAGAGAGACCCAGTACTTC	CASSPTGPRETQYF
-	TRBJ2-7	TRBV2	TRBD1	TGTGCCAGCAGTGAATTTGGACAGGAGACCTACGAGCAGTACTTC	CASSEFGQETYEQYF
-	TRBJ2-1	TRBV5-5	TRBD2	TGTGCCAGCAGCCAGACTAGCGGGACCTACAATGAGCAGTTCTTC	CASSQTSGTYNEQFF
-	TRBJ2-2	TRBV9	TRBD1	TGTGCCAGCAGCTTGGGACAGGCAGGGGGGAGCGACGGGGAGCTGTTTTTT	CASSLGQAGGSDGELFF
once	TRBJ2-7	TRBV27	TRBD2	TGTGCCAGCACCCCAAGCCGGGAGGGTCTCCACGAGCAGTACTTC	CASTPSREGLHEQYF
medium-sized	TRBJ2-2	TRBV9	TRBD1	TGTGCCAGCAGCGTATCCGGGACAGGGCCGAACACCGGGGAGCTGTTTTTT	CASSVSGTGPNTGELFF
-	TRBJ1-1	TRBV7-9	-	TGTGCCAGCAGCTTAGGGGGGCAGAACACTGAAGCTTTCTTT	CASSLGGQNTEAFF
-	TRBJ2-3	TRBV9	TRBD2	TGTGCCAGCAGCGTCTCTAGCGGGGGCACAGATACGCAGTATTTT	CASSVSSGGTDTQYF
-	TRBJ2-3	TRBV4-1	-	TGCGCCAGCAGCCAATATTTTCCCACCCGACTATCCCCTCCGGATACGCAGTATTTT	CASSQYFPTRLSPPDTQYF
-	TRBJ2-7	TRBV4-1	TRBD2	TGCGCCAGTAGCTTAGCGGGGGGTTCGGACGAGCAGTACTTC	CASSLAGGSDEQYF
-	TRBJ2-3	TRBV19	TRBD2	TGTGCCAGTAGTATGGGGGGGACAGATACGCAGTATTTT	CASSMGGTDTQYF
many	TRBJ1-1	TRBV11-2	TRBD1	TGTGCCAGCAGCTCAGGGGGCTCTAACACTGAAGCTTTCTTT	CASSSGGSNTEAFF
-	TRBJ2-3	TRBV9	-	TGTGCCAGCAGCGCCCGATCGGGGGACACAGATACGCAGTATTTT	CASSARSGDTDTQYF
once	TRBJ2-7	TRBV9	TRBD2	TGTGCCAGCAGCGTAGGCTCTAGCGGAACCTACGAGCAGTACTTC	CASSVGSSGTYEQYF
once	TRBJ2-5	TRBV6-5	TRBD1	TGTGCCAGCAGAGAGACAGGGGGCCGGGAGACCCAGTACTTC	CASRETGGRETQYF
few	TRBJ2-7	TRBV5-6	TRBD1	TGTGCCAGCAGCTTGGGGACAGGGGGATACGAGCAGTACTTC	CASSLGTGGYEQYF
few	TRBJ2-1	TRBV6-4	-	TGTGCCAGCAGTGTTGAGGGAGAGTACAATGAGCAGTTCTTC	CASSVEGEYNEQFF
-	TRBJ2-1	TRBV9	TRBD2	TGTGCCAGCAGCGGCGGGACGGTGACTAGCGGGGGGAATTACAATGAGCAGTTCTTC	CASSGGTVTSGGNYNEQFF
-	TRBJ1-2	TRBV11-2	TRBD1	TGTGCCAGCAGCTTAGGCGGGACAGGGGCCTATGGCTACACCTTC	CASSLGGTGAYGYTF
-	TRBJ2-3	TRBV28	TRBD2	TGTGCCAGCACCGCGGGACTAGCGGGAGGAGCAGATACGCAGTATTTT	CASTAGLAGGADTQYF
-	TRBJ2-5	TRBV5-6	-	TGTGCCAGCACCGGAGGGGCCGGGGAGACCCAGTACTTC	CASTGGAGETQYF
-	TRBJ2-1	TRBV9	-	TGTGCCAGCAGCACCGCCGGGGGCCAACACAATGAGCAGTTCTTC	CASSTAGGQHNEQFF